This T cell receptor (beta chain) was captured in a study of technical replicates of blood from a handful of donors. This CDR3 spans 13 amino acids. Germline V CDR1 and CDR2: SGHDT, YYEEEE. Losses at the gene ends were 0 bases for V and 5 bases for J; bases not matched to a gene: 1. The method was immunoSEQ multiplex PCR; TCRdb's version includes in-frame clones alone and lacks a portion of them. The sample has more than 90,000 clones; almost 96% are singletons. The chain employs TRBV5-6 and TRBJ2-5, with TRBD2 matching over 7 bases. The specimen sequenced was T cells isolated from PBMCs. This TCR was recovered from a human donor in good health. For the CDR3, the DNA is TGTGCCAGCAGCTTGGCCGGGGGGGAGACCCAGTACTTC. This gives the protein CASSLAGGETQYF.